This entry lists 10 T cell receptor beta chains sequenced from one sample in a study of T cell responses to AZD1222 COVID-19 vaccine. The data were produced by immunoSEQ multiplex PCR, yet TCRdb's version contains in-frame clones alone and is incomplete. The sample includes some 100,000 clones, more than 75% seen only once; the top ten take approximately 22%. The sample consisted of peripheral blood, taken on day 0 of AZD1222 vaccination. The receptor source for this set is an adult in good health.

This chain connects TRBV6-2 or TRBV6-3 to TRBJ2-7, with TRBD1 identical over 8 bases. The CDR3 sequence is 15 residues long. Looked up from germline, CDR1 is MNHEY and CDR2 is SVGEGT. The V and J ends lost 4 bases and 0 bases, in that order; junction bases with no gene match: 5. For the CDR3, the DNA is TGTGCCAGCAGTTTGGGGGACAGGAACTCCTACGAGCAGTACTTC. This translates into CASSLGDRNSYEQYF.

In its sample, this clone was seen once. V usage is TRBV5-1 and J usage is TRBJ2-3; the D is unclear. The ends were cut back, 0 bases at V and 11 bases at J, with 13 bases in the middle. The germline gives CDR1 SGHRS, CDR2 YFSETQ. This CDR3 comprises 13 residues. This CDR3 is CASSLGGSSMQYF. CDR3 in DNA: TGCGCCAGCAGCTTGGGTGGCTCATCTATGCAGTATTTT.

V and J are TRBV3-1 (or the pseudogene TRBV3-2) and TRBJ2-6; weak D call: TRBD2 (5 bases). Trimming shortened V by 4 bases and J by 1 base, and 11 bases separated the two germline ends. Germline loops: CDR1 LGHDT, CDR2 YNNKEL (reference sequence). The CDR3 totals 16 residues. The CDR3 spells CASSPWTGSGANVLTF. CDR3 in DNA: TGTGCCAGCAGCCCGTGGACGGGGTCTGGGGCCAACGTCCTGACTTTC.

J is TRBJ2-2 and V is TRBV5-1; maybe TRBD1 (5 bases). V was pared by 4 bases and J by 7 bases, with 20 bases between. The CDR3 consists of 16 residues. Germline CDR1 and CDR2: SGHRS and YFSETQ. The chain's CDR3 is CASSPRQTDQGGELFF. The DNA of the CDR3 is TGCGCCAGCAGCCCCCGCCAGACAGACCAGGGCGGGGAGCTGTTTTTT.

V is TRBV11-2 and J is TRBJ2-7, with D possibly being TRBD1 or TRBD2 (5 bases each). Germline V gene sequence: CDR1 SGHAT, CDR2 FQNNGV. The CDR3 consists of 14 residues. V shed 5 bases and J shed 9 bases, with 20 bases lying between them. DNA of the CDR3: TGTGCCAGCAGCGACCGTACCGGGGCTGGCGGGCAGTACTTC. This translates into CASSDRTGAGGQYF.

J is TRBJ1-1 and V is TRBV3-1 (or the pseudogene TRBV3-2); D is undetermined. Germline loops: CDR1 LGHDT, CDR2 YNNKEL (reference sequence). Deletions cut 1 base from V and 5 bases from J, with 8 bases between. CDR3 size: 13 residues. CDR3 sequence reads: CASSQVRGTEAFF. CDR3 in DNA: TGTGCCAGCAGCCAAGTGCGCGGGACTGAAGCTTTCTTT.

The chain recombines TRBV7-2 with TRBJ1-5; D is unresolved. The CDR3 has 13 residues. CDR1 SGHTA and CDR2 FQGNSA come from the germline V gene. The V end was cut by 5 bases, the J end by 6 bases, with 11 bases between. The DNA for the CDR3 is TGTGCCAGCAGCCTTGGGTGGGCTCAGCCCCAGCATTTT. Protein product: CASSLGWAQPQHF.

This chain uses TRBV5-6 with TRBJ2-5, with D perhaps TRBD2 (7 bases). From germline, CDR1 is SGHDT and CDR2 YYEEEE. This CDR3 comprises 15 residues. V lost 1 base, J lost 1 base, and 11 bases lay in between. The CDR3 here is CASSLNGGPQETQYF. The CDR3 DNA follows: TGTGCCAGCAGCTTGAACGGGGGGCCCCAAGAGACCCAGTACTTC.

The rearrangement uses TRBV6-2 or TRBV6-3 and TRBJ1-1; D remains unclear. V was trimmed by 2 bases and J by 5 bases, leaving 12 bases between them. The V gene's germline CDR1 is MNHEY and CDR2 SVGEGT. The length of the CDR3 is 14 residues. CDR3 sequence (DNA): TGTGCCAGCAGTTACGGCAGACTCTTGACTGAAGCTTTCTTT. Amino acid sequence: CASSYGRLLTEAFF.

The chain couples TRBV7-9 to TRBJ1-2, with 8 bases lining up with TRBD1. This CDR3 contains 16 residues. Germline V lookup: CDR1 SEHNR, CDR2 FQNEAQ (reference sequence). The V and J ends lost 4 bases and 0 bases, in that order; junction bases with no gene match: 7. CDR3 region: CASSSGTGRSNYGYTF. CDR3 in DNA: TGTGCCAGCAGCTCGGGGACAGGTAGATCTAACTATGGCTACACCTTC.